This record concerns one TCR beta chain sequence. This specimen belongs to a study of blood T cells in healthy people across ages. Alongside a J-beta primer mix, a sample-barcoded 5' primer served in a second PCR lasting roughly 7 to 11 cycles. One entry per CDR3 protein results from TCRdb running MiXCR on the 5' RACE reads. The data hold roughly 1,000,000 distinct CDR3 sequences, with 20% to 25% observed a single time. J lost 5 bases, V lost 6 bases, and 9 bases had no gene match. The CDR3 consists of 15 residues. The germline V gene has CDR1 MNHEY and CDR2 SVGAGI. These data were also reused for a study on T cells of mothers and their children.

Sequences were obtained from blood. This TCR was sampled from a girl aged 2-10 years in good health. The chain recombines TRBV6-5 with TRBJ2-3; 9 nucleotides align to TRBD2. CDR3 sequence (DNA): TGTGCCAGCAGCCCCGGGACTAGCCTTAAAGATACGCAGTATTTT. The encoded protein is CASSPGTSLKDTQYF.